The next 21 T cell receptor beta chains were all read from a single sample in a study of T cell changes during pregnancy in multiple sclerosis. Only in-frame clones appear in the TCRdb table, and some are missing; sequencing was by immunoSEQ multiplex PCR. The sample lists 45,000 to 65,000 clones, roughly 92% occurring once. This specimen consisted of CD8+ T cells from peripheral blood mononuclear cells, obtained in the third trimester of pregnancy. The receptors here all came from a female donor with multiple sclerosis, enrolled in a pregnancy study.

The CDR3 here is CASSQWTSISYNEQFF. In nucleotides, the CDR3 is TGTGCCAGCAGCCAATGGACTAGCATCTCCTACAATGAGCAGTTCTTC. This rearrangement joins TRBV14 to TRBJ2-1; 8 bases map to TRBD2. V gave up 2 bases and J gave up 0 bases; unmatched junction bases: 3. The CDR3 has 16 residues. Germline lookup yields CDR1 SGHDN and CDR2 FVKESK.

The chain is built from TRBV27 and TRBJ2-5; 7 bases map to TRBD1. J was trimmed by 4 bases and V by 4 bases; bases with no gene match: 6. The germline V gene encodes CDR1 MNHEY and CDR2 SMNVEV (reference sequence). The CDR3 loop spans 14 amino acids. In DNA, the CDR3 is TGTGCCAGCAGTTCCCGACAGGGTGGAGAGACCCAGTACTTC. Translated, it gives CASSSRQGGETQYF.

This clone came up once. This CDR3 is CASSEFGLSSGNTIYF. CDR3 sequence (DNA): TGTGCCAGCAGTGAATTCGGACTCTCCTCTGGAAACACCATATATTTT. The chain is built from TRBV25-1 and TRBJ1-3; D unresolved. Germline V gene data show CDR1 as MGHDK and CDR2 as SYGVNS. The V gene lost 1 base and the J gene lost 0 bases, with 10 bases spanning the gap. The CDR3 totals 16 residues.

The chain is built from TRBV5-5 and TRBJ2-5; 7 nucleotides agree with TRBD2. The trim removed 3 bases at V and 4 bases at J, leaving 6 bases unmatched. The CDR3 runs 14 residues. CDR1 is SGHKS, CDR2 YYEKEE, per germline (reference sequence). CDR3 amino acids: CASSWGPSGETQYF. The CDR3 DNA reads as TGTGCCAGCAGCTGGGGCCCTAGCGGAGAGACCCAGTACTTC.

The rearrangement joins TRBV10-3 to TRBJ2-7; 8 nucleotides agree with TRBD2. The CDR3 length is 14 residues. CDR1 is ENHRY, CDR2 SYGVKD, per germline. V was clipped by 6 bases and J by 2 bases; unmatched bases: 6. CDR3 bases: TGTGCCATCAGGAGTAGCGGGGTGACCTACGAGCAGTACTTC. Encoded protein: CAIRSSGVTYEQYF.

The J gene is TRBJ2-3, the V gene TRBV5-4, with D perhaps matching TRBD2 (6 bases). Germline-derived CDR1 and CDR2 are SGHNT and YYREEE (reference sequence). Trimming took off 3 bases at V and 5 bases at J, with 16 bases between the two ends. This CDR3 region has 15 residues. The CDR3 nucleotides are TGTGCCAGCAGCTGGGTTGGGGGAGGAATAGATACGCAGTATTTT. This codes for CASSWVGGGIDTQYF.

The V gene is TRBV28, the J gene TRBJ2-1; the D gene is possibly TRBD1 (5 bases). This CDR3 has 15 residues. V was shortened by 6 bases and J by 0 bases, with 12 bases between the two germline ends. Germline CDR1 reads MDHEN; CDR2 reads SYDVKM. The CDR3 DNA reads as TGTGCCAGCAGGACCGACAGCGACTCCTACAATGAGCAGTTCTTC. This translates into CASRTDSDSYNEQFF. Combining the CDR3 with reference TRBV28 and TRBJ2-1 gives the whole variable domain DVKVTQSSRYLVKRTGEKVFLECVQDMDHENMFWYRQDPGLGLRLIYFSYDVKMKEKGDIPEGYSVSREKKERFSLILESASTNQTSMYLCASRTDSDSYNEQFFGPGTRLTVL.

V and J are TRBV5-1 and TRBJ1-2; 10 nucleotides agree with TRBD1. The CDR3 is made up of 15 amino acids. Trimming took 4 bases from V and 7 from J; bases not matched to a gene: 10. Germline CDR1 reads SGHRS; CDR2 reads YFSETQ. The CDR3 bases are TGCGCCAGCAGCCCCGGGGGGACAGGGGTCTCTGGCTACACCTTC. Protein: CASSPGGTGVSGYTF. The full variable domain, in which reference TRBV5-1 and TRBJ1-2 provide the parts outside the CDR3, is KAGVTQTPRYLIKTRGQQVTLSCSPISGHRSVSWYQQTPGQGLQFLFEYFSETQRNKGNFPGRFSGRQFSNSRSEMNVSTLELGDSALYLCASSPGGTGVSGYTFGSGTRLTVV.

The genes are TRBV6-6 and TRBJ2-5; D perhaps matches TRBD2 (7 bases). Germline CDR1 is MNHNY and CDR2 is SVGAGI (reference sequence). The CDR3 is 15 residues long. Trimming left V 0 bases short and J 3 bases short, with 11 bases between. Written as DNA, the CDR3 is TGTGCCAGCAGTTACTCCACAGGGAGGGAAGAGACCCAGTACTTC. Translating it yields CASSYSTGREETQYF.

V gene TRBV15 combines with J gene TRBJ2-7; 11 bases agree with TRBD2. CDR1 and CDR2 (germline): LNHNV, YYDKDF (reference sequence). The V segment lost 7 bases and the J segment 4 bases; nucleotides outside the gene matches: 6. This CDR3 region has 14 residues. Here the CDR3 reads CATTSGTSGYEQYF. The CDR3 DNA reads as TGTGCCACCACCTCCGGGACTAGCGGTTACGAGCAGTACTTC.

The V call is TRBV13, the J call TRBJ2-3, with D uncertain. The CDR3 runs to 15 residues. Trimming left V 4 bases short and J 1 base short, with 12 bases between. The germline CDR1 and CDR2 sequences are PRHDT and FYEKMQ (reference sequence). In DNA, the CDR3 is TGTGCCAGCAGCTCCCGACTGAGTCGCACAGATACGCAGTATTTT. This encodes CASSSRLSRTDTQYF.

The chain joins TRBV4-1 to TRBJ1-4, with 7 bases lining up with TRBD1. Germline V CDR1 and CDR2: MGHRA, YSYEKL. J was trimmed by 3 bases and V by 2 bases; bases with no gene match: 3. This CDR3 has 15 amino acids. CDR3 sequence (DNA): TGCGCCAGCAGCCAATCCGGGACAGCTAATGAAAAACTGTTTTTT. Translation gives CASSQSGTANEKLFF.

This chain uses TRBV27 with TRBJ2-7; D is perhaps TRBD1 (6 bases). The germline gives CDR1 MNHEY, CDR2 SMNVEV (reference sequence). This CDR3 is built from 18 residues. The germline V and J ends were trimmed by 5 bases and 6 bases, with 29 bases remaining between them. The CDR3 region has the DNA TGTGCCAGCAGTCCCACTAAAAAACGGACAGTGACCTCTGGCGAGCAGTACTTC. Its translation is CASSPTKKRTVTSGEQYF.

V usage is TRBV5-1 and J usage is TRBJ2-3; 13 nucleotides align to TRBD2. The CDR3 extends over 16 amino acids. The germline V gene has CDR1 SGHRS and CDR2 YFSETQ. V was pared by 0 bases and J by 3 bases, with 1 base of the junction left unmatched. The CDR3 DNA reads TGCGCCAGCAGCTTGGCGACTAGCGGGAGGACAGATACGCAGTATTTT. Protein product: CASSLATSGRTDTQYF.

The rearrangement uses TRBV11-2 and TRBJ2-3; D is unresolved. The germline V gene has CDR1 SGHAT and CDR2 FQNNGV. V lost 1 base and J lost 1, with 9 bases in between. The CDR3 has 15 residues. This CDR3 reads CASSLASLGTDTQYF. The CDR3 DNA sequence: TGTGCCAGCAGCTTAGCTAGTCTTGGCACAGATACGCAGTATTTT.

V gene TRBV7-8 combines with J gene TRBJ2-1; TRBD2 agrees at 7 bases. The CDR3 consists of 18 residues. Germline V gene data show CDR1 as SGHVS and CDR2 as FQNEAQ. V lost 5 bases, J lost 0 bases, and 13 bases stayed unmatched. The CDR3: CASSPSGVLAASYNEQFF. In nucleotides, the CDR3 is TGTGCCAGCAGCCCGAGCGGCGTCCTAGCGGCCTCCTACAATGAGCAGTTCTTC.

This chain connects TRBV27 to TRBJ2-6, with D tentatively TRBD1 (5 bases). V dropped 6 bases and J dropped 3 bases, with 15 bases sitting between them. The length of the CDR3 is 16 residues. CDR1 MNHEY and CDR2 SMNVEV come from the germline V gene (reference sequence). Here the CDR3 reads CASRPLKRGGANVLTF. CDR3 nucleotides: TGTGCCAGCAGGCCCCTCAAAAGGGGTGGGGCCAACGTCCTGACTTTC.

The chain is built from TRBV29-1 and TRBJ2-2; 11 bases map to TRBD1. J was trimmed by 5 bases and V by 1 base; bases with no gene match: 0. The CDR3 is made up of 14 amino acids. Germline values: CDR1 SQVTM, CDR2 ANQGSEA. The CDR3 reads CSVEGDRGTGELFF. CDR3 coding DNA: TGCAGCGTTGAAGGGGACAGGGGGACCGGGGAGCTGTTTTTT.

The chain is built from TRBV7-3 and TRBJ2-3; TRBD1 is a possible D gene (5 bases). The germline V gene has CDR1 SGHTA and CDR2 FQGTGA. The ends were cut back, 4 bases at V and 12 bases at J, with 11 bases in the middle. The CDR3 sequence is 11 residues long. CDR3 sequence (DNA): TGTGCCAGCAGCTACAACGGACAACAGTATTTT. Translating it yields CASSYNGQQYF.

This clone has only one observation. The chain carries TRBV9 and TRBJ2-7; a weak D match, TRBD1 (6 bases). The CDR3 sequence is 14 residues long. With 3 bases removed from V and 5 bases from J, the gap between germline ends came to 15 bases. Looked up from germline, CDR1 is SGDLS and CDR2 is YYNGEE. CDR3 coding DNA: TGTGCCAGCAGCGAGGACAGCCTAGGGGACGAGCAGTACTTC. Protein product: CASSEDSLGDEQYF. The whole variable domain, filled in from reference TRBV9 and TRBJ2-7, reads DSGVTQTPKHLITATGQRVTLRCSPRSGDLSVYWYQQSLDQGLQFLIQYYNGEERAKGNILERFSAQQFPDLHSELNLSSLELGDSALYFCASSEDSLGDEQYFGPGTRLTVT.

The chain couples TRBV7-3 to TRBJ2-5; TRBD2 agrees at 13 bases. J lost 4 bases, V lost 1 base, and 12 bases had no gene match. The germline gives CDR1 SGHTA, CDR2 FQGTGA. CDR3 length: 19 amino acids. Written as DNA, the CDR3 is TGTGCCAGCAGCTTAAACCCCCCCGGGACTAGCGGGACGAGAGAGACCCAGTACTTC. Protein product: CASSLNPPGTSGTRETQYF.